The next 21 T cell receptor beta chains were all read from a single sample in a study of CXCR3-negative and CXCR3-positive naive CD8 T cells. UMI-labeled 5' RACE yielded the TRB cDNA libraries. From the 5' RACE reads, TCRdb lists one entry per CDR3 protein and no DNA. The sample holds nearly 90,000 distinct CDR3 sequences. These TCRs' antigens remain unknown. Study results and limitations: Relative to CXCR3-negative naive cells, CXCR3-positive naive cells had more hydrophobic TRB CDR3s.

Source material: naive CXCR3+ CD8+ T cells from blood. The subset here: CD45RO-CCR7+CD27+CD95- naive CD8+ T cells expressing CXCR3 (TNR3+). These receptor sequences come from a human donor in good health. Some clones in this sample may be carry-over from other donors' samples.

This sequence joins TRBV7-9 and TRBJ2-5; the TRBD2 assignment by TCRdb is unverifiable without DNA. The CDR3 length is 16 residues. Germline CDR1 is SEHNR and CDR2 is FQNEAQ (reference sequence). The CDR3 protein is CASSPRLAGGLETQYF.

V and J are TRBV28 and TRBJ2-1; TCRdb indicates TRBD2, and absent DNA this call remains unverified. Germline V gene lookup returns CDR1 MDHEN and CDR2 SYDVKM. The CDR3 is 18 residues long. The CDR3 loop reads CASSGGGLAGGPYNEQFF.

The chain uses TRBV28 and TRBJ1-4; TCRdb selects TRBD1, and the lack of DNA leaves this call unchecked. The length of the CDR3 is 15 residues. Per germline, CDR1 MDHEN and CDR2 SYDVKM. CDR3 loop: CASNPAGQVYEKLFF.

J is TRBJ2-4 and V is TRBV6-5; the TCRdb call, TRBD1, lacks DNA for checking. In germline, CDR1 is MNHEY, CDR2 SVGAGI. The CDR3 is made up of 18 amino acids. The CDR3: CASSYLGQLRIAKNIQYF.

V usage is TRBV9 and J usage is TRBJ1-2. The germline V gene encodes CDR1 SGDLS and CDR2 YYNGEE. The CDR3 is 11 residues long. The CDR3 is CASSVAGGYTF.

The chain couples TRBV7-8 to TRBJ2-3; TCRdb picks TRBD2, but there is no DNA to check that call. The CDR3 covers 16 residues. Looked up from germline, CDR1 is SGHVS and CDR2 is FQNEAQ. CDR3 loop: CASSLSGVGVTDTQYF. Full variable domain (rest looked up from reference TRBV7-8 and TRBJ2-3): GAGVSQSPRYKVAKRGQDVALRCDPISGHVSLFWYQQALGQGPEFLTYFQNEAQLDKSGLPSDRFFAERPEGSVSTLKIQRTQQEDSAVYLCASSLSGVGVTDTQYFGPGTRLTVL.

The V call is TRBV12-3 or TRBV12-4, the J call TRBJ2-7; there is no DNA to check the TCRdb D call of TRBD1. This CDR3 is 14 amino acids long. CDR3 amino acids: CASSFTGQDYEQYF.

The rearrangement joins TRBV27 to TRBJ2-1. Per germline, CDR1 MNHEY and CDR2 SMNVEV (reference sequence). The CDR3 has 11 amino acids. The CDR3 spells CASSNYDEQFF.

The chain joins TRBV20-1 to TRBJ2-1; the TRBD2 assignment by TCRdb is unverifiable without DNA. Looked up from germline, CDR1 is DFQATT and CDR2 is SNEGSKA (reference sequence). The CDR3 has 19 residues. The CDR3 protein is CSARPPIAPGTSFYNEQFF.

The chain uses TRBV7-3 and TRBJ2-5; the TCRdb call, TRBD1, lacks DNA for checking. Germline V gene lookup returns CDR1 SGHTA and CDR2 FQGTGA. CDR3 size: 16 residues. CDR3 residues: CASSLGGQGLGETQYF.

The chain recombines TRBV28 with TRBJ2-1; the TCRdb call, TRBD1, lacks DNA for checking. The CDR3 totals 15 residues. Germline assignment: CDR1 MDHEN and CDR2 SYDVKM. This CDR3 reads CASRTPGVSYNEQFF. The full variable domain, in which reference TRBV28 and TRBJ2-1 provide the parts outside the CDR3, is DVKVTQSSRYLVKRTGEKVFLECVQDMDHENMFWYRQDPGLGLRLIYFSYDVKMKEKGDIPEGYSVSREKKERFSLILESASTNQTSMYLCASRTPGVSYNEQFFGPGTRLTVL.

The chain links TRBV28 to TRBJ1-1. Germline V CDR1 and CDR2: MDHEN, SYDVKM. This CDR3 has 14 amino acids. The CDR3 spells CASSSHHGNTEAFF.

The chain couples TRBV27 to TRBJ2-3; TCRdb's D gene call, TRBD2, goes unchecked for lack of DNA. The CDR3 extends over 12 amino acids. From germline, CDR1 is MNHEY and CDR2 SMNVEV (reference sequence). The CDR3 sequence: CASRAGVDTQYF.

V usage is TRBV4-1 and J usage is TRBJ1-5. The CDR3 loop spans 13 amino acids. CDR1 and CDR2 (germline): MGHRA, YSYEKL. CDR3 sequence: CASSPGGNQPQHF.

This sequence joins TRBV29-1 and TRBJ2-7; checking the TCRdb D call of TRBD1 is not possible without DNA. Germline V lookup: CDR1 SQVTM, CDR2 ANQGSEA. CDR3 length: 13 residues. CDR3: CSAIDRGDYEQYF.

The chain joins TRBV7-2 to TRBJ2-4; the TCRdb call, TRBD1, lacks DNA for checking. This CDR3 region has 16 residues. The germline V gene has CDR1 SGHTA and CDR2 FQGNSA. The CDR3 spells CASSLPPGQIQNIQYF.

The genes are TRBV5-1 and TRBJ2-7; the D call of TRBD1 rests on TCRdb alone, since no DNA is present to check it. This CDR3 has 15 amino acids. Germline V gives CDR1 SGHRS, CDR2 YFSETQ. CDR3 sequence reads: CASSLYGGPSYEQYF.

V usage is TRBV6-2 or TRBV6-3 and J usage is TRBJ1-5. This CDR3 has 15 amino acids. Germline V gene lookup returns CDR1 MNHEY and CDR2 SVGEGT. The CDR3 region is CASGTHQGGDQPQHF.

The chain joins TRBV29-1 to TRBJ2-7; with no DNA, the TCRdb D assignment of TRBD2 cannot be verified. This CDR3 is 14 amino acids long. The germline gives CDR1 SQVTM, CDR2 ANQGSEA. The chain's CDR3 is CSVVSGREMYEQYF.

This chain joins TRBV7-2 and TRBJ2-1; TCRdb's D gene call, TRBD2, goes unchecked for lack of DNA. The CDR3 contains 19 residues. Germline V gene data show CDR1 as SGHTA and CDR2 as FQGNSA. This CDR3 is CASSLLGTSGGFSYNEQFF.

The V and J genes are TRBV29-1 and TRBJ2-5; TCRdb gives TRBD2 as the D gene, but with no DNA this cannot be confirmed. CDR1 and CDR2 from the germline V gene are SQVTM and ANQGSEA. CDR3 size: 16 residues. CDR3 amino acids: CSVEVAAEDPVRTQYF.